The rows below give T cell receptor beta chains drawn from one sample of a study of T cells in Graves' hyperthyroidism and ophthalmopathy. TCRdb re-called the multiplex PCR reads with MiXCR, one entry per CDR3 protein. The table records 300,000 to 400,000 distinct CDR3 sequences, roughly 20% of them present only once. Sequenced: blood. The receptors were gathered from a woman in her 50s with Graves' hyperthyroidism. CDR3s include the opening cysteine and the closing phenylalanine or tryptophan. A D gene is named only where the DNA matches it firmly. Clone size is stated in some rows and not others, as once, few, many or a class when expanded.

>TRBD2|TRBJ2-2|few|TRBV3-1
CASSEGWEGTGELFF
TGTGCCAGCAGTGAAGGTTGGGAGGGCACCGGGGAGCTGTTTTTT
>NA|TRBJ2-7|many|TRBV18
CASSPRATSYEQYF
TGTGCCAGCTCACCAAGAGCGACCTCCTACGAGCAGTACTTC
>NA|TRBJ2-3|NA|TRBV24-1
CATSDLGPFPDTQYF
TGTGCCACCAGTGATTTAGGGCCTTTTCCAGATACGCAGTATTTT
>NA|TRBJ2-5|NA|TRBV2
CASSEWGGAAETQYF
TGTGCCAGCAGTGAATGGGGGGGCGCGGCTGAGACCCAGTACTTC
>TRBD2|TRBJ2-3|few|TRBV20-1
CSAILAGGPDTQYF
TGCAGTGCTATACTAGCGGGGGGGCCGGATACGCAGTATTTT
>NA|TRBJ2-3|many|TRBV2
CASSPPGGSTDTQYF
TGTGCCAGCAGTCCTCCAGGGGGGAGCACAGATACGCAGTATTTT
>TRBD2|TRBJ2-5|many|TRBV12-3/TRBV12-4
CASSLVGGTHSQETQYF
TGTGCCAGCAGTTTAGTGGGGGGGACCCATTCGCAAGAGACCCAGTACTTC
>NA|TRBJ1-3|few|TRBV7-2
CASSFGAIGNTIYF
TGTGCCAGCAGCTTCGGGGCGATTGGAAACACCATATATTTT
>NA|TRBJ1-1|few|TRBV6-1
CASSEGIGTEAFF
TGTGCCAGCAGTGAAGGTATCGGTACTGAAGCTTTCTTT
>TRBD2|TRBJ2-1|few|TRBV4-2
CASSQKTSGDPYNEQFF
TGTGCCAGCAGCCAAAAGACTAGCGGTGACCCCTACAATGAGCAGTTCTTC
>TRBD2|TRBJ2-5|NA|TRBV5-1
CATKYSGGQETQYF
TGCGCCACTAAGTATAGCGGGGGGCAAGAGACCCAGTACTTC
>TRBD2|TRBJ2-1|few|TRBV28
CASSPNDRTSGYNEQFF
TGTGCCAGCAGCCCCAACGATAGGACTAGCGGTTACAATGAGCAGTTCTTC
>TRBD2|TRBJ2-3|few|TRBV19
CASTPRGPAGGNTDTQYF
TGTGCCAGTACCCCTCGGGGTCCGGCGGGAGGGAACACAGATACGCAGTATTTT
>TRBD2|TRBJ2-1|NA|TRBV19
CASKPLAGGSSWNEQFF
TGTGCCAGTAAACCGCTAGCGGGAGGGTCAAGTTGGAATGAGCAGTTCTTC
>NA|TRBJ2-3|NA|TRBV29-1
CSGEGTKGTDTQYF
TGCAGCGGCGAAGGGACCAAGGGGACGGATACGCAGTATTTT
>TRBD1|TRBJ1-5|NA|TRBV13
CASSRQGGQPQHF
TGTGCCAGCAGCCGACAGGGAGGTCAGCCCCAGCATTTT
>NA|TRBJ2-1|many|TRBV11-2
CASSSIQGSIEQFF
TGTGCCAGCAGCTCAATCCAGGGTTCCATTGAGCAGTTCTTC
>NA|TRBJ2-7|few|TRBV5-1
CASSPMSGYEQYF
TGTGCCAGCAGCCCGATGAGTGGCTACGAGCAGTACTTC
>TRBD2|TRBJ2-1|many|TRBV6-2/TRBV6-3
CASSYTVKVGRAENEQFF
TGTGCCAGCAGTTACACGGTAAAGGTCGGGAGGGCGGAAAATGAGCAGTTCTTC
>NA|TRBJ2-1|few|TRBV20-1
CSARDPNPVNEQFF
TGCAGTGCTAGAGATCCGAACCCTGTCAATGAGCAGTTCTTC
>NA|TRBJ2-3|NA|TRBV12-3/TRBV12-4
CASSQAGAFRDTQYF
TGTGCCAGCAGCCAGGCAGGGGCGTTCAGAGATACGCAGTATTTT
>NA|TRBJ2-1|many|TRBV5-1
CASSFSGPSYNEQFF
TGCGCCAGCAGCTTTAGCGGTCCCTCCTACAATGAGCAGTTCTTC
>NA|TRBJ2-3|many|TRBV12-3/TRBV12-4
CASSRDFNTDTQYF
TGTGCCAGCAGCCGGGACTTTAACACAGATACGCAGTATTTT
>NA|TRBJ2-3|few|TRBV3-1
CASTPTIAAGGDTQYF
TGTGCCAGCACCCCAACTATCGCGGCTGGAGGAGATACGCAGTATTTT
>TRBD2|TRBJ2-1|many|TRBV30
CAWEASGGLNEQFF
TGTGCCTGGGAAGCTAGCGGGGGGCTCAATGAGCAGTTCTTC
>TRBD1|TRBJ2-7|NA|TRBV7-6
CASSYRDRGKGNEQYF
TGTGCCAGCAGCTATCGGGACAGGGGGAAAGGCAATGAGCAGTACTTC
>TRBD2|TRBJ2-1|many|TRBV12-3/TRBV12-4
CASSFGVAGGPSYNEQFF
TGTGCCAGCAGTTTCGGAGTGGCGGGAGGTCCGTCCTACAATGAGCAGTTCTTC
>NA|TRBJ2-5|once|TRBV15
CATSRAGLAETQYF
TGTGCCACCAGCAGAGCCGGACTGGCGGAGACCCAGTACTTC
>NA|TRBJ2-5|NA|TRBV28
CVSSLKPGVQYF
TGTGTCAGCAGTTTAAAACCAGGGGTCCAGTACTTC
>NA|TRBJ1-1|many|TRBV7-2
CASSLARAGTEAFF
TGTGCCAGCAGCTTAGCGAGGGCCGGCACTGAAGCTTTCTTT
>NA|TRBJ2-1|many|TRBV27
CASSIDFSSYNEQFF
TGTGCCAGCAGTATCGACTTTAGCTCCTACAATGAGCAGTTCTTC
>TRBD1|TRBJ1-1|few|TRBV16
CASSQSTGDTEAFF
TGTGCCAGCAGCCAATCGACAGGGGACACTGAAGCTTTCTTT
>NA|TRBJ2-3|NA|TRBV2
CASSEDGRDTQYF
TGTGCCAGCAGTGAAGATGGGAGGGATACGCAGTATTTT
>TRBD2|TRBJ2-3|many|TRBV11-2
CASSPGEGSTDTQYF
TGTGCCAGCAGCCCGGGGGAGGGGAGCACAGATACGCAGTATTTT
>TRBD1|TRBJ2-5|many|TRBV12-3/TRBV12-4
CASSPRDRGQETQYF
TGTGCCAGCAGTCCGCGGGACAGGGGGCAAGAGACCCAGTACTTC
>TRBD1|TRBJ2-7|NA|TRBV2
CASSGQGATYEQYF
TGTGCCAGCAGTGGGCAGGGGGCAACCTACGAGCAGTACTTC
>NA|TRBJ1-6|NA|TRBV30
CAWTQRGTEPNSPLHF
TGTGCCTGGACCCAAAGGGGGACGGAACCTAATTCACCCCTCCACTTT
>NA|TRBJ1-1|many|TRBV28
CASGIGGATEAFF
TGTGCCAGCGGCATTGGAGGGGCTACTGAAGCTTTCTTT
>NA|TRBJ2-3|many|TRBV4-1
CASSQDQDGESTDTQYF
TGCGCCAGCAGCCAAGATCAGGACGGGGAGAGCACAGATACGCAGTATTTT
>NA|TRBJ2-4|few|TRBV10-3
CAISAREEGNIQYF
TGTGCCATCAGTGCCAGGGAGGAGGGAAACATTCAGTACTTC
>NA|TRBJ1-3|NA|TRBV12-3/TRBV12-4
CASNDNSGNTIYF
TGTGCCAGCAACGATAACTCTGGAAACACCATATATTTT
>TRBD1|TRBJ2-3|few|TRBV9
CASSVVQGHTDTQYF
TGTGCCAGCAGCGTAGTACAGGGGCACACAGATACGCAGTATTTT
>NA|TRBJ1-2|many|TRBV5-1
CASSLQEANYGYTF
TGCGCCAGCAGTTTGCAGGAAGCTAACTATGGCTACACCTTC
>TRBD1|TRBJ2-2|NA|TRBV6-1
CASNDRTGVNTGELFF
TGTGCCAGCAATGATCGGACAGGGGTTAACACCGGGGAGCTGTTTTTT
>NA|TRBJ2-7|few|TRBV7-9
CASTPRTSYEQYF
TGTGCCAGCACCCCTCGGACGAGCTACGAGCAGTACTTC
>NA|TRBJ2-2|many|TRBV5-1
CASSLMALGTGELFF
TGCGCCAGCAGCTTGATGGCCCTGGGGACCGGGGAGCTGTTTTTT
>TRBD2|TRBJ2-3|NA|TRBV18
CASSPPSAGGPGDTQYF
TGTGCCAGCTCACCACCGTCGGCGGGAGGGCCAGGAGATACGCAGTATTTT
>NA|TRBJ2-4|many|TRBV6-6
CASSYSSGAKNIQYF
TGTGCCAGCAGTTACTCTTCAGGGGCCAAAAACATTCAGTACTTC
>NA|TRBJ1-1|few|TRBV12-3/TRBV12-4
CASSSLDSSTTEAFF
TGTGCCAGCAGTTCCCTGGACAGTTCGACCACTGAAGCTTTCTTT
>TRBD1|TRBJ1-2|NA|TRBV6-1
CASSNGQGVNYGYTF
TGTGCCAGCAGTAACGGACAGGGGGTAAACTATGGCTACACCTTC
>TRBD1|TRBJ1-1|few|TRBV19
CASSSVSDRVNTEAFF
TGTGCCAGTAGTAGCGTCTCCGACAGGGTGAACACTGAAGCTTTCTTT